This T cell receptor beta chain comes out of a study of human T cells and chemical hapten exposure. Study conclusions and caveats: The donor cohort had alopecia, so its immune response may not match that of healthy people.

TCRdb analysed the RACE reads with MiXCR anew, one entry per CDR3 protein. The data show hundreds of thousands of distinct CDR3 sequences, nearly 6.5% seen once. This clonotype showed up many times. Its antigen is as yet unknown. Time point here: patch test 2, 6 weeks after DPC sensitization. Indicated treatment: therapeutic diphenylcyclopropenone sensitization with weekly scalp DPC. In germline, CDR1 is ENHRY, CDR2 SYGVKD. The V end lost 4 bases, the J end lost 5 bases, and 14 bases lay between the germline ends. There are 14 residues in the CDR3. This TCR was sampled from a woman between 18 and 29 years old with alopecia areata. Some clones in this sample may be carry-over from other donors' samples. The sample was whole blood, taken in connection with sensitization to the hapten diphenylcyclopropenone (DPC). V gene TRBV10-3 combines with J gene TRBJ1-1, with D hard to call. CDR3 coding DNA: TGTGCCATCAGTGCAGTCTCGGCGGGGACTGAAGCTTTCTTT. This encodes CAISAVSAGTEAFF.